The 5 T cell receptor beta chains listed next were all sequenced from one sample in a study of cytomegalovirus exposure and HLA in healthy donors (dated by TCRdb to the late 2010s). The library was produced with the immunoSEQ multiplex PCR assay. For the multiplex PCR, a mixture combining 60 forward primers for TCR Vbeta segments and 13 reverse primers for TCR Jbeta segments was used. TCRdb holds this immuneACCESS table with in-frame rearrangements only. Some clones are missing; in checked studies, unresolved V genes explain under half, and the rest has no known cause. Counted in this sample were about 240,000 clones; 70% to 90% of them appeared once. Less than 9% of the sample is held by the ten biggest clonotypes. The sequenced sample consisted of PBMCs. These receptors all stem from a woman aged 60-75 years in good health and CMV-seropositive.

The chain employs TRBV11-2 and TRBJ2-3, with 8 bases matching TRBD2. Germline V gene lookup returns CDR1 SGHAT and CDR2 FQNNGV. The CDR3 totals 14 residues. V gave up 6 bases and J gave up 6 bases; unmatched junction bases: 8. CDR3 DNA: TGTGCCAGCAGATCCAGCGGGAGATTCGATACGCAGTATTTT. It is translated as CASRSSGRFDTQYF.

The chain recombines TRBV11-2 with TRBJ1-1, with D tentatively TRBD1 (6 bases). Deletions cut 8 bases from V and 1 base from J, with 11 bases between. The V gene's germline CDR1 is SGHAT and CDR2 FQNNGV. This CDR3 is built from 13 residues. Here the CDR3 reads CASADSPNTEAFF. DNA for the CDR3: TGTGCCAGCGCGGACAGCCCGAACACTGAAGCTTTCTTT.

The gene calls are TRBV5-4 and TRBJ2-7; 8 positions agree with TRBD2. The CDR3 runs to 15 residues. The trim removed 1 base at V and 2 bases at J, leaving 5 bases unmatched. Germline V lookup: CDR1 SGHNT, CDR2 YYREEE (reference sequence). This chain's CDR3 is CASSLFPGGAYEQYF. In DNA, the CDR3 is TGTGCCAGCAGCTTGTTCCCGGGAGGGGCCTACGAGCAGTACTTC.

The chain links TRBV30 to TRBJ1-2; 8 positions match TRBD1. This CDR3 has 14 residues. V was pared by 2 bases and J by 5 bases, with 7 bases of the junction left unmatched. Looked up from germline, CDR1 is GTSNPN and CDR2 is SVGIG (reference sequence). In DNA, the CDR3 is TGTGCCTGGAGTTTCCCTGGGACAGGTTATGGCTACACCTTC. Amino acid sequence: CAWSFPGTGYGYTF.

The chain has TRBV9 and TRBJ2-1; D may be TRBD2 (6 bases). The V gene's germline CDR1 is SGDLS and CDR2 YYNGEE. The V gene lost 0 bases and the J gene lost 10 bases, with 8 bases spanning the gap. The length of the CDR3 is 12 residues. CDR3 in DNA: TGTGCCAGCAGCGTAGAGGCGGGGGAGCAGTTCTTC. It yields the protein CASSVEAGEQFF.